Listed below are T cell receptor beta chains from one sample, sequenced in a study of circulating tumor DNA in untreated peripheral T-cell lymphoma. TCRdb keeps only in-frame clones here, not all; method: immunoSEQ multiplex PCR. The sample lists approximately 1,000 clones, about 84% seen once, with 7% to 9% in the top ten. The source material was tumor tissue. Source of these receptors: a human donor with peripheral T-cell lymphoma. CDR3s include the opening cysteine and the closing phenylalanine or tryptophan. Fields, in order: D gene, clone size, J gene, V gene, CDR3 protein. The D gene is left open where the match is weak. Some rows mark clone size as missing; the rest say once, few, many or name a class of expanded clone.

TRBD1 once TRBJ2-5 TRBV6-1 CASSEGQGAETQYF
. . TRBJ2-1 TRBV6-8 CASSSPQGQRLVHEQFF
. . TRBJ1-1 TRBV6-8 CASSYSRAHQEAFF
. . TRBJ1-1 TRBV5-1 CASSLGNMNTEAFF
. . TRBJ1-2 TRBV2 CASMGAGAPYGYTF
TRBD1 few TRBJ1-2 TRBV6-8 CAITPGQGVLGSYGYTF
. . TRBJ2-3 TRBV6-8 CASSAGGGPSDTQYF
TRBD2 . TRBJ2-1 TRBV11-3 CASSQGAGEGNEQFF
. . TRBJ1-1 TRBV19 CASSIPDGALEAFF
. . TRBJ2-1 TRBV29-1 CSVDLQEIYNEQFF
. . TRBJ1-5 TRBV5-1 CASSLVPWTENQPQHF
. . TRBJ2-1 TRBV15 CATSRVHGNNEQFF
TRBD2 once TRBJ2-3 TRBV6-8 CASSERGGTDTQYF
. . TRBJ2-5 TRBV6-8 CASSYSSSGMSRETQYF
. . TRBJ1-1 TRBV11-3 CASSRQSIANTEAFF
. few TRBJ2-3 TRBV19 CASSIGGIVVEGPSTDTQYF
TRBD2 . TRBJ2-3 TRBV11-3 CASSLSWGGVTDTQYF
TRBD1 . TRBJ2-7 TRBV6-8 CASSTGTGRYEQYF
. . TRBJ2-3 TRBV6-8 CASSYEVTDTQYF
TRBD2 . TRBJ2-3 TRBV19 CASSILAGVGTDTQYF